Following are 20 T cell receptor beta chains from one sample sequenced in a study of T-cell reconstitution after alpha-beta-depleted transplantation in children. Unique molecular identifiers were used to barcode this TCRbeta library. Via MiXCR, TCRdb re-called the PCR reads, giving one row per CDR3 protein. The profile shows approximately 1,000,000 distinct CDR3 sequences, roughly 29% of them singletons. Sample: PBMCs, mostly from graft donor cells, taken 360 days after TCRalphabeta/CD19-depleted stem cell transplant. The origin of the receptors is a boy in the first two years of life who had a stem cell transplant for SCID, so the T cells may come from the graft donor.

This chain uses TRBV4-2 with TRBJ1-1; a weak D match, TRBD1 (6 bases). Trimming took 1 base from V and 2 from J, leaving 14 bases between them. CDR1 and CDR2 (germline): LGHNA, YNFKEQ. The CDR3 spans 16 residues. The CDR3 coding sequence is TGTGCCAGCAGCCAAGGAGGGGGGCCTAAAAACACTGAAGCTTTCTTT. Translation gives CASSQGGGPKNTEAFF.

This chain joins TRBV20-1 and TRBJ1-1; D is ambiguous. Between the trimmed V and J ends, which lost 6 bases and 2 bases, there was a span of 4 bases. The V gene's germline CDR1 is DFQATT and CDR2 SNEGSKA (reference sequence). The CDR3 covers 10 residues. CDR3 region: CSAFNTEAFF. As DNA, the CDR3 is TGCAGTGCCTTTAACACTGAAGCTTTCTTT.

The gene calls are TRBV25-1 and TRBJ2-5; possibly TRBD1 or TRBD2 for D (6 bases each). CDR3 size: 15 residues. Looked up from germline, CDR1 is MGHDK and CDR2 is SYGVNS. Deletions cut 8 bases from V and 1 base from J, with 17 bases between. The CDR3 sequence is CASSPGAVGQETQYF. CDR3 bases: TGTGCCAGCTCTCCGGGGGCGGTAGGCCAAGAGACCCAGTACTTC.

This chain links TRBV5-5 with TRBJ2-7; TRBD1 aligns across 9 bases. J was trimmed by 6 bases and V by 4 bases; bases with no gene match: 8. In germline, CDR1 is SGHKS, CDR2 YYEKEE (reference sequence). This CDR3 has 14 amino acids. The CDR3 DNA sequence: TGTGCCAGCAGCCCGGGGGACAGGGTTGGCGAGCAGTACTTC. Protein sequence: CASSPGDRVGEQYF.

This clonotype appeared many times. This chain uses TRBV10-3 with TRBJ2-3; 8 bases agree with TRBD2. Losses at the gene ends were 4 bases for V and 2 bases for J; bases not matched to a gene: 11. Per the germline V gene, CDR1 is ENHRY and CDR2 is SYGVKD. CDR3 length equals 17 residues. The CDR3 DNA reads TGTGCCATCAGTGTAACTAGAGCTAGCGGGTTCACAGATACGCAGTATTTT. Translation gives CAISVTRASGFTDTQYF.

The chain's CDR3 is CARAGDRGQGEQFF. The CDR3 DNA sequence: TGTGCCAGGGCTGGGGACAGGGGGCAGGGTGAGCAGTTCTTC. The V and J genes are TRBV7-3 and TRBJ2-1; 12 positions match TRBD1. V was clipped by 9 bases and J by 9 bases; unmatched bases: 9. The V gene's germline CDR1 is SGHTA and CDR2 FQGTGA. The CDR3 runs to 14 residues.

This rearrangement joins TRBV5-1 to TRBJ2-7; D gene ambiguous. This CDR3 comprises 13 residues. The V end lost 4 bases, the J end lost 5 bases, and 13 bases lay between the germline ends. Germline CDR1 is SGHRS and CDR2 is YFSETQ. Written as DNA, the CDR3 is TGCGCCAGCAGCCCCTCTCCGTTTGACGAGCAGTACTTC. Translation: CASSPSPFDEQYF.

There are many counts of this clonotype. The chain employs TRBV5-1 and TRBJ2-7; D is undetermined. Germline CDR1 SGHRS, CDR2 YFSETQ. V was pared by 4 bases and J by 3 bases, with 11 bases between. The CDR3 is made up of 13 amino acids. CDR3 region: CASSPGRNYEQYF. CDR3 bases: TGCGCCAGCAGCCCCGGACGGAACTACGAGCAGTACTTC.

At least ten counts were recorded for this clonotype. At one end, the junction sequence differs from germline, possibly due to a read error. The rearrangement links TRBV5-1 to TRBJ2-7, with 7 bases matching TRBD1. The germline V gene encodes CDR1 SGHRS and CDR2 YFSETQ. The CDR3 length is 13 residues. The CDR3 bases are TGTGCCAGCAGCTTTCCAGGGGGTTACGAGCAGTACTTC. It translates to CASSFPGGYEQYF. Based on the CDR3 plus reference TRBV5-1 and TRBJ2-7, the full variable domain is KAGVTQTPRYLIKTRGQQVTLSCSPISGHRSVSWYQQTPGQGLQFLFEYFSETQRNKGNFPGRFSGRQFSNSRSEMNVSTLELGDSALYLCASSFPGGYEQYFGPGTRLTVT.

CDR3 nucleotides: TGCGCCAGCAGCTTGTCAGGGATGGGAGGCCAAGAGACCCAGTACTTC. Translating it yields CASSLSGMGGQETQYF. The chain has TRBV5-1 and TRBJ2-5; D possibly corresponds to TRBD2 (6 bases). This CDR3 has 16 residues. Trimming took 1 base from V and 1 from J, leaving 14 bases between them. Germline CDR1 SGHRS, CDR2 YFSETQ.

This rearrangement joins TRBV11-2 to TRBJ2-1; 10 bases map to TRBD2. The CDR3 is made up of 19 amino acids. V was pared by 5 bases and J by 2 bases, with 15 bases of the junction left unmatched. Germline CDR1 reads SGHAT; CDR2 reads FQNNGV. CDR3 protein: CASSHGLGIAGGPYNEQFF. The CDR3 DNA reads as TGTGCCAGCAGCCATGGCCTTGGGATAGCGGGGGGTCCCTACAATGAGCAGTTCTTC.

V usage is TRBV7-9 and J usage is TRBJ1-1; TRBD1 matches at 11 bases. With V trimmed by 5 bases and J by 5 bases, 7 bases remained unmatched. CDR1 is SEHNR and CDR2 is FQNEAQ in the germline V gene (reference sequence). The CDR3 consists of 15 residues. The CDR3 protein is CASSPVGQGVTEAFF. CDR3 nucleotides: TGTGCCAGCAGCCCTGTGGGACAGGGGGTAACTGAAGCTTTCTTT.

The genes are TRBV3-1 and TRBJ2-1; tentatively, D is TRBD1 (6 bases). This CDR3 is 17 amino acids long. Trimming stripped 2 bases from V and 0 bases from J, with 14 bases between. From germline, CDR1 is LGHDT and CDR2 YNNKEL (reference sequence). The DNA for the CDR3 is TGTGCCAGCAGCCAAACCCATGGACAGTTCTCCTACAATGAGCAGTTCTTC. It codes for CASSQTHGQFSYNEQFF.

This chain uses TRBV11-2 with TRBJ2-2; D may match TRBD1 or TRBD2 (5 bases each). This CDR3 has 17 amino acids. V lost 2 bases and J lost 6, with 19 bases in between. Germline CDR1 SGHAT, CDR2 FQNNGV. CDR3 loop: CASSLYRQPRRAGELFF. CDR3 nucleotides: TGTGCCAGCAGCTTATACCGACAGCCTCGGCGGGCCGGGGAGCTGTTTTTT.

The chain recombines TRBV7-9 with TRBJ1-2; possible D gene TRBD1, 5 bases. The CDR3 extends over 14 amino acids. Trimming left V 5 bases short and J 4 bases short, with 14 bases between. Germline loops: CDR1 SEHNR, CDR2 FQNEAQ (reference sequence). DNA of the CDR3: TGTGCCAGCAGCGTCACAGGTGATCTCTATGGCTACACCTTC. Its protein product is CASSVTGDLYGYTF.

This sequence joins TRBV27 and TRBJ2-7; 10 bases align to TRBD2. Germline lookup yields CDR1 MNHEY and CDR2 SMNVEV (reference sequence). This CDR3 has 19 residues. The V segment lost 3 bases and the J segment 5 bases; nucleotides outside the gene matches: 19. The CDR3 nucleotides are TGTGCCAGCAGTTTCGTTGCCCAAAGAAAAACTAGCGGGGAGGACGAGCAGTACTTC. Protein sequence: CASSFVAQRKTSGEDEQYF.

This sequence joins TRBV12-3 or TRBV12-4 and TRBJ2-7; D is undetermined. Trimming cost V 4 bases and J 0 bases, with 10 bases left between them. This CDR3 comprises 14 residues. CDR3 nucleotide sequence: TGTGCCAGCAGTTGGGAAGGTAGCTCCTACGAGCAGTACTTC. Translation gives CASSWEGSSYEQYF.

The J gene is TRBJ2-7, the V gene TRBV7-9, with D possibly TRBD2 on 5 matching bases. Trimming left V 1 base short and J 4 bases short, with 11 bases between. CDR1 is SEHNR, CDR2 FQNEAQ, per germline (reference sequence). This CDR3 spans 14 amino acids. CDR3 amino acids: CASSLGQVAYEQYF. Here the CDR3 DNA reads TGTGCCAGCAGCTTAGGGCAGGTAGCGTACGAGCAGTACTTC.

The chain is built from TRBV27 and TRBJ2-1; either TRBD1 or TRBD2 may fit D (6 bases each). CDR3 length: 17 residues. Trimming stripped 6 bases from V and 4 bases from J, with 22 bases between. The germline gives CDR1 MNHEY, CDR2 SMNVEV (reference sequence). DNA for the CDR3: TGTGCCAGCAGCAAGGAGGGGGTCCCAGTCTTTTACAATGAGCAGTTCTTC. Protein product: CASSKEGVPVFYNEQFF.

In its sample, this clonotype was seen once. The chain couples TRBV12-3 or TRBV12-4 to TRBJ1-1; D call uncertain. V lost 7 bases and J 5 bases, leaving 14 bases between the germline ends. The CDR3 is 13 amino acids. CDR3 in amino acids: CASTLRGLTEAFF. CDR3 in DNA: TGTGCCAGCACCCTCCGGGGTTTGACTGAAGCTTTCTTT.